This TCR beta chain derives from a study of CD8 T cells in Susac syndrome. Reverse transcription used about 0.5 to 1 ug RNA and random hexamers. TCRdb fed the immunoSEQ multiplex PCR reads into MiXCR, producing one record per CDR3 protein. The sample records about 240,000 distinct CDR3 sequences, almost 97% being singletons. Diagnostic criteria defined recently for definite or probable disease were met by the Susac syndrome patients. J was trimmed by 0 bases and V by 0 bases; bases with no gene match: 3. Germline V lookup: CDR1 MNHEY, CDR2 SVGAGI. This CDR3 has 16 residues. This sequence was found in a human donor with Susac syndrome. Source material: CD4+ T cells from PBMCs. J is TRBJ2-7 and V is TRBV6-5; TRBD2 aligns across 9 bases. CDR3 coding DNA: TGTGCCAGCAGTTACTCGCGAGCGGGAGGCTCCTACGAGCAGTACTTC. Translated, it gives CASSYSRAGGSYEQYF.